The 12 T cell receptor beta chains reported below all come from one sample, sequenced in a study of human T cells and chemical hapten exposure. TCRdb reanalysed the RACE reads using MiXCR and keeps one entry per CDR3 protein. The sample lists almost 35,000 distinct CDR3 sequences; around 10% were seen once. Described time point: pre-sensitization, week 0. Treatment denoted: therapeutic diphenylcyclopropenone sensitization with weekly scalp DPC. It was unfractionated whole blood from which total RNA was extracted. Material: whole blood, obtained in connection with sensitization to the hapten diphenylcyclopropenone (DPC). The origin of the receptors is a man aged 50 to 60 with alopecia areata. Some clones in this sample may be carry-over from other donors' samples.

This clonotype was observed many times. The chain is built from TRBV9 and TRBJ2-1, with 12 bases matching TRBD2. Germline V CDR1 and CDR2: SGDLS, YYNGEE. The CDR3 runs 15 residues. After removal of 0 bases from V and 7 bases from J, the junction contained 2 bases not matched to a gene. CDR3 amino acids: CASSVALAGGNEQFF. CDR3 nucleotide sequence: TGTGCCAGCAGCGTAGCACTAGCGGGAGGAAATGAGCAGTTCTTC.

This chain connects TRBV24-1 to TRBJ1-6; D not certain. CDR1 is KGHDR, CDR2 SFDVKD, per germline. Trimming took off 9 bases at V and 0 bases at J, with 5 bases between the two ends. The CDR3 is 13 residues long. CDR3 protein: CATSTSYNSPLHF. The DNA of the CDR3 is TGTGCCACCTCGACCTCCTATAATTCACCCCTCCACTTT.

This clonotype was seen more than once but under ten times. The chain carries TRBV9 and TRBJ2-7; D uncertain. Germline-derived CDR1 and CDR2 are SGDLS and YYNGEE. The CDR3 spans 12 residues. Trimming cost V 3 bases and J 0 bases, with 4 bases left between them. The DNA for the CDR3 is TGTGCCAGCAGCGAAAACTCCTACGAGCAGTACTTC. The encoded protein is CASSENSYEQYF.

The V call is TRBV7-2, the J call TRBJ2-4; the D is unclear. Germline assignment: CDR1 SGHTA and CDR2 FQGNSA. Deletions cut 0 bases from V and 0 bases from J, with 9 bases between. The CDR3 runs to 16 residues. The CDR3 DNA reads as TGTGCCAGCAGCTTAGCGGGAACACAAGCCAAAAACATTCAGTACTTC. Translation gives CASSLAGTQAKNIQYF.

This clonotype was recorded at least ten times. The CDR3 DNA is TGTGCCAGCAGCTCGTCGGGAGGGCCTCCGGGGACCCAGTACTTC. Translation gives CASSSSGGPPGTQYF. This chain connects TRBV7-9 to TRBJ2-5; 8 bases line up with TRBD2. J lost 7 bases, V lost 4 bases, and 11 bases had no gene match. Looked up from germline, CDR1 is SEHNR and CDR2 is FQNEAQ (reference sequence). The CDR3 has 15 residues.

This clonotype appeared many times. The CDR3 loop is CATSDDQKYSNQPQHF. DNA of the CDR3: TGTGCCACCAGTGATGACCAGAAATATAGCAATCAGCCCCAGCATTTT. This rearrangement joins TRBV24-1 to TRBJ1-5; D unresolved. Germline CDR1 reads KGHDR; CDR2 reads SFDVKD. V lost 3 bases, J lost 0 bases, and 11 bases lay in between. The length of the CDR3 is 16 residues.

This chain uses TRBV6-6 with TRBJ2-7; 10 positions match TRBD1. In germline, CDR1 is MNHNY, CDR2 SVGAGI (reference sequence). V shed 7 bases, J shed 6 bases, and the junction held 9 bases outside the gene matches. The CDR3 spans 14 residues. The CDR3: CASTLDRDRGEQYF. CDR3 nucleotide sequence: TGTGCCAGCACCCTCGACCGGGACAGGGGCGAGCAGTACTTC.

In its sample, this clonotype was seen many times. The V call is TRBV7-2, the J call TRBJ2-7; TRBD1 might be the D (5 bases). The germline V and J ends were trimmed by 5 bases and 2 bases, with 13 bases remaining between them. The CDR3 covers 14 residues. Germline V gene sequence: CDR1 SGHTA, CDR2 FQGNSA. DNA for the CDR3: TGTGCCAGCAGCCGCTCAGGGTCCGCCTACGAGCAGTACTTC. As protein: CASSRSGSAYEQYF. Based on the CDR3 plus reference TRBV7-2 and TRBJ2-7, the full variable domain is GAGVSQSPSNKVTEKGKDVELRCDPISGHTALYWYRQSLGQGLEFLIYFQGNSAPDKSGLPSDRFSAERTGGSVSTLTIQRTQQEDSAVYLCASSRSGSAYEQYFGPGTRLTVT.

In its sample, this clonotype was seen many times. The chain uses TRBV6-2 or TRBV6-3 and TRBJ1-5; 8 bases fit TRBD1. Germline-derived CDR1 and CDR2 are MNHEY and SVGEGT. With V trimmed by 4 bases and J by 2 bases, 1 base remained unmatched. The CDR3 is 14 residues long. The CDR3 DNA sequence: TGTGCCAGCAGTTGGGGACAGGGCAATCAGCCCCAGCATTTT. This encodes CASSWGQGNQPQHF.

This clonotype was found many times. The chain uses TRBV11-2 and TRBJ2-7, with 11 nucleotides matching TRBD2. Germline V gene sequence: CDR1 SGHAT, CDR2 FQNNGV. CDR3 size: 15 residues. V was clipped by 5 bases and J by 4 bases; unmatched bases: 7. CDR3 sequence: CASSVTSGREYEQYF. In nucleotides, the CDR3 is TGTGCCAGCAGCGTAACTAGCGGGAGAGAGTACGAGCAGTACTTC. Supplemented by reference TRBV11-2 and TRBJ2-7, the full variable domain reads EAGVAQSPRYKIIEKRQSVAFWCNPISGHATLYWYQQILGQGPKLLIQFQNNGVVDDSQLPKDRFSAERLKGVDSTLKIQPAKLEDSAVYLCASSVTSGREYEQYFGPGTRLTVT.

Many counts were recorded for this clonotype. The chain is built from TRBV10-2 and TRBJ2-3; 7 bases match TRBD2. CDR1 and CDR2 (germline): WSHSY, SAAADI. This CDR3 comprises 16 residues. The J segment lost 2 bases and the V segment lost 0 bases, leaving 5 bases of the junction unmatched. The CDR3 DNA follows: TGCGCCAGCAGTGAGTCGAAGCTAGCGGTCACAGATACGCAGTATTTT. Its translation is CASSESKLAVTDTQYF.

This clonotype has ten or more counts. The CDR3: CASSHLQTVSYNEQFF. CDR3 sequence (DNA): TGTGCCAGCAGCCACCTCCAGACAGTATCCTACAATGAGCAGTTCTTC. The V call is TRBV11-1, the J call TRBJ2-1; possible D gene TRBD1, 5 bases. The germline gives CDR1 SGHAT, CDR2 FQDESV (reference sequence). CDR3 length equals 16 residues. V lost 5 bases to trimming and J lost 1 base, with 15 bases between them.